These 31 T cell receptor beta chains were sequenced from one sample in a study of identical twins. TCRdb passed the 5' RACE reads through MiXCR, listing each CDR3 protein once. The sample includes 450,000 or so distinct CDR3 sequences, roughly 13% of them seen just once. The data also belong to a second study, concerning yellow fever vaccine responses in identical twins.

The sample was CD4+ T cells sorted from blood. The receptor source for this set is a woman aged 18-29 years in good health.

This clonotype turned up a few times. The chain combines TRBV7-9 with TRBJ2-7, with 10 bases fitting TRBD1. This CDR3 region has 15 residues. CDR1 is SEHNR and CDR2 is FQNEAQ in the germline V gene (reference sequence). The V gene end was trimmed by 5 bases and the J gene end by 5 bases; junction bases not matched to a gene: 9. The CDR3 DNA sequence: TGTGCCAGCAGCCTATTGACAGGGGGCGACCACGAGCAGTACTTC. Amino acid sequence: CASSLLTGGDHEQYF.

This clonotype was seen a handful of times. The chain carries TRBV20-1 and TRBJ1-5, with D hard to call. This CDR3 has 14 amino acids. The V end lost 3 bases, the J end lost 0 bases, and 9 bases lay between the germline ends. The germline gives CDR1 DFQATT, CDR2 SNEGSKA (reference sequence). The CDR3 spells CSASVPISNQPQHF. CDR3 DNA sequence: TGCAGTGCTAGCGTGCCGATTAGCAATCAGCCCCAGCATTTT.

This rearrangement joins TRBV18 to TRBJ2-7; D unclear. Looked up from germline, CDR1 is KGHSH and CDR2 is LQKENI. The V and J ends lost 5 bases and 0 bases respectively, with 17 bases between them. The CDR3 has 16 residues. As DNA, the CDR3 is TGTGCCAGCTCAGCCCTCTCTGGGCTTAGCTCCTACGAGCAGTACTTC. Translating gives CASSALSGLSSYEQYF.

Only a few counts were recorded for this clonotype. This chain uses TRBV9 with TRBJ2-3; D gene ambiguous. V was trimmed by 3 bases and J by 8 bases, leaving 10 bases between them. This CDR3 is 12 amino acids long. CDR1 and CDR2 (germline): SGDLS, YYNGEE. The CDR3 here is CASSAELRTQYF. CDR3 sequence (DNA): TGTGCCAGCAGCGCGGAGTTGCGTACGCAGTATTTT.

This clonotype showed up just a few times. This chain connects TRBV20-1 to TRBJ2-5, with a weak D call TRBD2 (6 bases). CDR1 and CDR2 (germline): DFQATT, SNEGSKA (reference sequence). The CDR3 has 12 amino acids. V was pared by 6 bases and J by 1 base, with 9 bases between. CDR3 amino acids: CSAWDFQETQYF. The CDR3 bases are TGCAGTGCGTGGGACTTCCAAGAGACCCAGTACTTC.

This clonotype was seen at least ten times. This chain links TRBV12-3 or TRBV12-4 with TRBJ1-1; tentatively, D is TRBD1 (5 bases). V shed 0 bases and J shed 1 base, with 9 bases lying between them. The CDR3 totals 15 residues. This CDR3 is CASSLAAGTNTEAFF. DNA for the CDR3: TGTGCCAGCAGTTTAGCTGCAGGGACGAACACTGAAGCTTTCTTT.

This clonotype appeared many times. The chain joins TRBV29-1 to TRBJ1-1, with 9 nucleotides matching TRBD1. The CDR3 length is 12 residues. The germline V gene has CDR1 SQVTM and CDR2 ANQGSEA. Trimming took 4 bases from V and 7 from J; bases not matched to a gene: 4. The CDR3 sequence: CSVGTGDGEAFF. CDR3 nucleotide sequence: TGCAGCGTTGGGACAGGGGACGGTGAAGCTTTCTTT.

This clonotype was observed a handful of times. The V call is TRBV6-1, the J call TRBJ2-7; 7 bases map to TRBD1. CDR1 is MNHNS, CDR2 SASEGT, per germline. V was clipped by 1 base and J by 5 bases; unmatched bases: 8. This CDR3 region has 15 residues. This CDR3 is CASSEVNRGSDEQYF. The CDR3, as DNA: TGTGCCAGCAGTGAAGTTAACAGGGGTTCCGACGAGCAGTACTTC.

As concerns this clonotype: A much larger clone is a single base away; this may be a read error. V and J are TRBV20-1 and TRBJ2-5; TRBD2 might be the D (6 bases). This CDR3 has 14 residues. The V gene's germline CDR1 is DFQATT and CDR2 SNEGSKA (reference sequence). CDR3 residues: CSASLGSGGETQHF. The CDR3 DNA reads as TGCAGTGCTAGCCTCGGCTCCGGAGGGGAGACCCAGCACTTC.

The chain carries TRBV27 and TRBJ2-5, with TRBD2 identical over 7 bases. CDR3 length equals 17 residues. J lost 4 bases, V lost 8 bases, and 19 bases had no gene match. CDR1 and CDR2 from the germline V gene are MNHEY and SMNVEV (reference sequence). This chain's CDR3 is CASARTSVLGGAETQYF. In DNA, the CDR3 is TGTGCCAGCGCCAGGACCTCCGTTTTGGGAGGGGCAGAGACCCAGTACTTC.

The V call is TRBV11-2, the J call TRBJ2-1; 7 nucleotides align to TRBD1. Germline CDR1 and CDR2: SGHAT and FQNNGV. V shed 3 bases and J 3 bases; nucleotides not matched to a gene: 5. CDR3 length: 15 amino acids. For the CDR3, the DNA is TGTGCCAGCAGCTTTCAGACAGGGAACTACAATGAGCAGTTCTTC. This codes for CASSFQTGNYNEQFF. Full variable domain (missing parts from reference TRBV11-2 and TRBJ2-1): EAGVAQSPRYKIIEKRQSVAFWCNPISGHATLYWYQQILGQGPKLLIQFQNNGVVDDSQLPKDRFSAERLKGVDSTLKIQPAKLEDSAVYLCASSFQTGNYNEQFFGPGTRLTVL.

This clonotype showed up just a few times. V is TRBV10-3 and J is TRBJ2-7; D is perhaps TRBD1 or TRBD2 (6 bases each). V lost 6 bases, J lost 3 bases, and 21 bases lay in between. This CDR3 has 16 residues. The germline V gene has CDR1 ENHRY and CDR2 SYGVKD. The CDR3 loop reads CAISRFDRGADYEQYF. In DNA form, the CDR3 reads TGTGCCATCAGCCGATTTGATAGGGGGGCGGACTACGAGCAGTACTTC.

This clonotype was counted many times. The CDR3 protein is CSANQGTETQYF. The CDR3 DNA reads TGCAGCGCGAACCAGGGGACGGAGACCCAGTACTTC. This chain uses TRBV29-1 with TRBJ2-5; D perhaps matches TRBD1 (6 bases). Germline CDR1 is SQVTM and CDR2 is ANQGSEA. The V gene lost 7 bases and the J gene lost 5 bases, with 14 bases spanning the gap. The CDR3 sequence is 12 residues long.

A few counts support this clonotype. The chain joins TRBV10-3 to TRBJ2-3, with a possible D match to TRBD2 (6 bases). The V gene's germline CDR1 is ENHRY and CDR2 SYGVKD. The CDR3 contains 14 residues. Trimming removed 5 bases at V and 3 bases at J, with 12 bases between. The CDR3, as DNA: TGTGCCATCAGTCGGGGGAGCGGGACAGATACGCAGTATTTT. This sequence encodes CAISRGSGTDTQYF.

A few counts support this clonotype. This chain uses TRBV12-5 with TRBJ1-1; perhaps TRBD1 as D (5 bases). The V gene's germline CDR1 is LGHNT and CDR2 FRNRAP. V shed 0 bases and J shed 3 bases, with 11 bases lying between them. The CDR3 has 15 amino acids. The CDR3 DNA sequence: TGTGCTAGTGGTTTGGTACTCGGGGGGGACACTGAAGCTTTCTTT. Protein product: CASGLVLGGDTEAFF.

This clonotype has a count of ten or more. V and J are TRBV12-3 or TRBV12-4 and TRBJ1-5; D call uncertain. Trimming removed 6 bases at V and 11 bases at J, with 11 bases between. The CDR3 has 11 residues. CDR3 bases: TGTGCCAGCAGCCGAGGGTTCGCCCAGCATTTT. Its protein product is CASSRGFAQHF.

The sample holds a few counts of this clonotype. The chain has TRBV10-3 and TRBJ1-5; TRBD1 agrees at 9 bases. CDR3 length: 17 amino acids. After removal of 0 bases from V and 5 bases from J, the junction contained 8 bases not matched to a gene. Germline V lookup: CDR1 ENHRY, CDR2 SYGVKD. CDR3 nucleotides: TGTGCCATCAGTGAGTCCAATCCGGGACAGGGTCATCAGCCCCAGCATTTT. Its protein product is CAISESNPGQGHQPQHF.

The chain joins TRBV2 to TRBJ2-2; perhaps D is TRBD1 or TRBD2 (5 bases each). With 6 bases removed from V and 4 bases from J, the gap between germline ends came to 12 bases. There are 14 residues in the CDR3. Germline CDR1 is SNHLY and CDR2 is FYNNEI. CDR3 loop: CASSPGGGTGELFF. The CDR3 coding sequence is TGTGCCAGCAGCCCCGGTGGGGGCACCGGGGAGCTGTTTTTT.

This clonotype occurred many times. The chain links TRBV29-1 to TRBJ2-1; D possibly uses TRBD1 or TRBD2 (6 bases each). From germline, CDR1 is SQVTM and CDR2 ANQGSEA. Trimming stripped 8 bases from V and 7 bases from J, with 15 bases between. The CDR3 has 12 amino acids. The CDR3 sequence is CSSGGVRNEQFF. In DNA, the CDR3 is TGCAGCTCCGGGGGCGTTAGGAATGAGCAGTTCTTC.

In nucleotides, the CDR3 is TGCAGTGCAATGGGAGGGACCCAGTACTTC. Its protein product is CSAMGGTQYF. The rearrangement links TRBV20-1 to TRBJ2-5; TRBD2 might be the D (6 bases). This CDR3 region has 10 residues. Germline V gene sequence: CDR1 DFQATT, CDR2 SNEGSKA (reference sequence). Trimming took off 6 bases at V and 7 bases at J, with 9 bases between the two ends.

The chain couples TRBV5-1 to TRBJ2-2, with 8 bases lining up with TRBD1. J was trimmed by 4 bases and V by 4 bases; bases with no gene match: 12. The CDR3 consists of 17 residues. Germline CDR1 and CDR2: SGHRS and YFSETQ. CDR3 in amino acids: CASSRGDQGAGTGELFF. The CDR3, as DNA: TGCGCCAGCAGCAGAGGCGACCAGGGGGCGGGCACCGGGGAGCTGTTTTTT.

This clonotype showed up just a few times. The chain links TRBV11-1 to TRBJ2-6; the D gene could be TRBD1 or TRBD2 (5 bases each). Looked up from germline, CDR1 is SGHAT and CDR2 is FQDESV (reference sequence). The CDR3 totals 18 residues. Between the trimmed V and J ends, which lost 3 bases and 1 base, there was a span of 16 bases. CDR3 sequence: CASSLGVRVGSGANVLTF. The CDR3, as DNA: TGTGCCAGCAGCTTGGGGGTCAGGGTCGGGTCTGGGGCCAACGTCCTGACTTTC.

This clonotype was observed many times. This chain uses TRBV29-1 with TRBJ1-2; D ambiguous. The CDR3 sequence is 14 residues long. Germline assignment: CDR1 SQVTM and CDR2 ANQGSEA. Trimming removed 3 bases at V and 2 bases at J, with 13 bases between. CDR3 sequence (DNA): TGCAGCGTTGACGATTCTGGAGGGAACTATGGCTACACCTTC. Its translation: CSVDDSGGNYGYTF.

CDR3 protein: CASSRDRAGANVLTF. Written as DNA, the CDR3 is TGTGCCAGCAGCCGAGACAGGGCCGGGGCCAACGTCCTGACTTTC. The J gene is TRBJ2-6, the V gene TRBV14, with 7 bases matching TRBD1. This CDR3 comprises 15 residues. CDR1 SGHDN and CDR2 FVKESK come from the germline V gene. The trim removed 4 bases at V and 4 bases at J, leaving 4 bases unmatched.

The V and J genes are TRBV4-2 and TRBJ2-7; 9 bases agree with TRBD1. The CDR3 covers 16 residues. Trimming removed 1 base from V and 2 bases from J; junction bases left unmatched: 6. Germline V CDR1 and CDR2: LGHNA, YNFKEQ. DNA for the CDR3: TGTGCCAGCAGCCAAGCTGCGGGACAGGGTACCTACGAGCAGTACTTC. Amino acids: CASSQAAGQGTYEQYF.

In its sample, this clonotype was seen a few times. The CDR3 spells CASSLLEGRADTQYF. Here the CDR3 DNA reads TGTGCCAGCAGTTTGTTGGAGGGCAGAGCAGATACGCAGTATTTT. The rearrangement uses TRBV12-3 or TRBV12-4 and TRBJ2-3; possible D gene TRBD2, 6 bases. The CDR3 loop spans 15 amino acids. The ends were cut back, 3 bases at V and 4 bases at J, with 14 bases in the middle.

The rearrangement links TRBV6-2 or TRBV6-3 to TRBJ1-1, with 7 bases that match TRBD1. The germline gives CDR1 MNHEY, CDR2 SVGEGT. This CDR3 spans 14 amino acids. V shed 6 bases, J shed 5 bases, and the junction held 9 bases outside the gene matches. CDR3 nucleotides: TGTGCCAGCAGATCCTGGACAGGTGAAACTGAAGCTTTCTTT. Amino acids: CASRSWTGETEAFF.

This clonotype was counted only a few times. The V call is TRBV3-1, the J call TRBJ2-3, with D tentatively TRBD2 (6 bases). The V and J ends lost 4 bases and 0 bases respectively, with 17 bases between them. CDR3 length: 17 amino acids. The V gene's germline CDR1 is LGHDT and CDR2 YNNKEL (reference sequence). In nucleotides, the CDR3 is TGTGCCAGCAGCCGCGTCCGCGGCGGGACTAGCACAGATACGCAGTATTTT. Translating it yields CASSRVRGGTSTDTQYF.

This clonotype showed up many times. The genes are TRBV6-1 and TRBJ1-5, with a tentative D call TRBD1 (5 bases). Germline V gives CDR1 MNHNS, CDR2 SASEGT. The CDR3 length is 13 residues. Trimming cost V 5 bases and J 2 bases, with 7 bases left between them. The CDR3, as DNA: TGTGCCAGCAGTAGGGGCGGCAATCAGCCCCAGCATTTT. Its translation is CASSRGGNQPQHF.

This clonotype turned up a few times. The chain is built from TRBV6-2 or TRBV6-3 and TRBJ1-6; TRBD1 aligns across 7 bases. The CDR3 consists of 13 residues. CDR1 MNHEY and CDR2 SVGEGT come from the germline V gene. J gave up 8 bases and V 7 bases, and 5 bases lay outside the gene matches. The CDR3 spells CASTDRVYSPLHF. The CDR3, as DNA: TGTGCCAGCACCGACAGGGTCTATTCACCCCTCCACTTT.

This clonotype has only a few counts. Its ends do not fully match the called genes, so a read error is possible. The chain recombines TRBV4-2 with TRBJ2-3; 8 positions match TRBD2. The CDR3 has 17 residues. Looked up from germline, CDR1 is LGHNA and CDR2 is YNFKEQ. In nucleotides, the CDR3 is TGTGCCAGCAGCTCTACGGGCGGGGGGATCCGCACGGATACGCAGTATTTT. Protein: CASSSTGGGIRTDTQYF.